Each of the 26 T cell receptor beta chains below was sequenced from the same sample in a study of cytomegalovirus exposure and HLA in healthy donors. PCR was performed using 60 Vbeta and 13 Jbeta primers. Profiled with immunoSEQ multiplex PCR; TCRdb holds only in-frame clones, not every one. The table lists 95,000 to 150,000 clones, around 70% of them singletons, with roughly 8.2% in the top ten. The sample consisted of PBMCs. The receptors were sampled from a woman aged 35 to 49 in good health and CMV-seropositive.

The J gene is TRBJ1-1, the V gene TRBV6-5; D unresolved. The CDR3 has 13 amino acids. CDR1 and CDR2 (germline): MNHEY, SVGAGI. V lost 0 bases and J lost 1, with 3 bases in between. The CDR3 spells CASSYSQNTEAFF. The CDR3 nucleotides are TGTGCCAGCAGTTACTCACAGAACACTGAAGCTTTCTTT.

V is TRBV10-3 and J is TRBJ2-3; TRBD2 agrees at 15 bases. J was trimmed by 6 bases and V by 3 bases; bases with no gene match: 4. The germline V gene encodes CDR1 ENHRY and CDR2 SYGVKD. The CDR3 has 16 residues. The CDR3 DNA follows: TGTGCCATCAGTGATCCCGGGACTAGCGGGGGGGATACGCAGTATTTT. This sequence encodes CAISDPGTSGGDTQYF.

The genes are TRBV9 and TRBJ1-4; 8 bases align to TRBD1. The CDR3 totals 15 residues. Germline-derived CDR1 and CDR2 are SGDLS and YYNGEE. V lost 4 bases to trimming and J lost 6 bases; unmatched junction nucleotides: 8. Here the CDR3 reads CASSKNRGMYEKLFF. The CDR3 nucleotides read TGTGCCAGCAGCAAAAACAGGGGGATGTATGAAAAACTGTTTTTT.

Only a few counts were recorded for this clone. The chain couples TRBV27 to TRBJ1-5, with TRBD1 matching 10 bases. Trimming at V came to 6 bases and at J to 3 bases, leaving 2 bases not matched to a gene. The CDR3 spans 14 residues. CDR1 and CDR2 from the germline V gene are MNHEY and SMNVEV (reference sequence). The CDR3 nucleotides are TGTGCCAGCAGCGGACAGGGGGACAATCAGCCCCAGCATTTT. Protein product: CASSGQGDNQPQHF.

This sequence joins TRBV7-9 and TRBJ1-4; 8 nucleotides line up with TRBD1. Trimming removed 5 bases from V and 7 bases from J; junction bases left unmatched: 6. The CDR3 spans 14 residues. Germline V lookup: CDR1 SEHNR, CDR2 FQNEAQ (reference sequence). The CDR3 DNA is TGTGCCAGCAGCCCCACAGGGGGGACTGAAAAACTGTTTTTT. It codes for CASSPTGGTEKLFF.

The genes are TRBV2 and TRBJ2-5; D gene uncertain. The V gene lost 8 bases and the J gene lost 4 bases, with 11 bases spanning the gap. Germline assignment: CDR1 SNHLY and CDR2 FYNNEI. The length of the CDR3 is 12 residues. This CDR3 is CASVRLPETQYF. CDR3 DNA: TGTGCCAGCGTCCGACTGCCAGAGACCCAGTACTTC.

The chain combines TRBV2 with TRBJ1-4; TRBD1 agrees at 7 bases. The CDR3 sequence is 17 residues long. With V trimmed by 0 bases and J by 4 bases, 8 bases remained unmatched. The germline gives CDR1 SNHLY, CDR2 FYNNEI. CDR3 amino acids: CASSEALGAGGNEKLFF. Written as DNA, the CDR3 is TGTGCCAGCAGTGAAGCGCTTGGGGCAGGGGGTAATGAAAAACTGTTTTTT.

This rearrangement joins TRBV9 to TRBJ1-1; no clear D. Trimming pared 0 bases from V and 5 bases from J, leaving 11 bases between. Germline CDR1 is SGDLS and CDR2 is YYNGEE. The CDR3 is made up of 14 amino acids. This chain's CDR3 is CASSVEVARTEAFF. As DNA, the CDR3 is TGTGCCAGCAGCGTAGAAGTAGCGAGGACTGAAGCTTTCTTT.

CDR3 DNA sequence: TGTGCCAGCTCCCCGGGACAGACATATAGAAACACTGAAGCTTTCTTT. Its translation is CASSPGQTYRNTEAFF. The chain links TRBV18 to TRBJ1-1; 7 positions match TRBD1. The CDR3 is made up of 16 amino acids. With V trimmed by 6 bases and J by 2 bases, 12 bases remained unmatched. The germline V gene has CDR1 KGHSH and CDR2 LQKENI.

This clone was detected only a few times. The rearrangement uses TRBV13 and TRBJ2-7, with TRBD1 identical over 12 bases. Germline V gene sequence: CDR1 PRHDT, CDR2 FYEKMQ (reference sequence). The V gene end was trimmed by 4 bases and the J gene end by 7 bases; junction bases not matched to a gene: 11. The length of the CDR3 is 16 residues. The CDR3 region is CASSYTPGQGADEQYF. The DNA of the CDR3 is TGTGCCAGCAGCTATACCCCGGGACAGGGGGCAGATGAGCAGTACTTC.

The chain uses TRBV6-1 and TRBJ2-1; D is undetermined. CDR1 and CDR2 (germline): MNHNS, SASEGT. V lost 4 bases and J 4 bases, leaving 8 bases between the germline ends. This CDR3 has 13 residues. CDR3 coding DNA: TGTGCCAGCAGTGTCCAGGATTACAATGAGCAGTTCTTC. Translating gives CASSVQDYNEQFF.

The J gene is TRBJ1-4, the V gene TRBV7-9; D ambiguous. The CDR3 totals 14 residues. Germline V gives CDR1 SEHNR, CDR2 FQNEAQ (reference sequence). The CDR3 sequence is CASEPAGLSEKLFF. CDR3 bases: TGTGCAAGCGAACCGGCGGGCCTCTCCGAAAAACTGTTTTTT.

The V call is TRBV19, the J call TRBJ2-5, with 9 bases that match TRBD1. Trimming at V came to 5 bases and at J to 11 bases, leaving 9 bases not matched to a gene. Germline loops: CDR1 LNHDA, CDR2 SQIVND (reference sequence). The CDR3 has 13 amino acids. The DNA of the CDR3 is TGTGCCAGTAGTGAACAGGGGGCGGGAGAGCAGTACTTC. This translates into CASSEQGAGEQYF.

The J gene is TRBJ1-2, the V gene TRBV7-9; maybe TRBD1 (5 bases). This CDR3 region has 15 residues. Per germline, CDR1 SEHNR and CDR2 FQNEAQ (reference sequence). V was shortened by 2 bases and J by 6 bases, with 16 bases between the two germline ends. CDR3 sequence (DNA): TGTGCCAGCAGCTTAAAGCTCACAGGCTATCATGGCTACACCTTC. Amino acids: CASSLKLTGYHGYTF.

The chain links TRBV10-3 to TRBJ2-1; TRBD2 is a possible D gene (6 bases). CDR1 and CDR2 from the germline V gene are ENHRY and SYGVKD. Deletions cut 2 bases from V and 2 bases from J, with 13 bases between. CDR3 length: 16 residues. The DNA for the CDR3 is TGTGCCATCAGTGAGGTCGGGGGATGGACCTACAATGAGCAGTTCTTC. This sequence encodes CAISEVGGWTYNEQFF.

CDR3 DNA: TGTGCCAGCAGGGTGAGGGGGAGCGTACAGACCCAGTACTTC. It specifies CASRVRGSVQTQYF. The rearrangement joins TRBV27 to TRBJ2-5; weak D call: TRBD1 (6 bases). The germline V gene encodes CDR1 MNHEY and CDR2 SMNVEV (reference sequence). This CDR3 is 14 amino acids long. V was trimmed by 6 bases and J by 6 bases, leaving 17 bases between them.

This chain uses TRBV5-1 with TRBJ1-1, with D possibly TRBD1 on 6 matching bases. V lost 4 bases to trimming and J lost 2 bases, with 18 bases between them. CDR3 length: 16 amino acids. Germline values: CDR1 SGHRS, CDR2 YFSETQ. CDR3 sequence: CASSANNGQSNTEAFF. CDR3 nucleotides: TGCGCCAGCAGCGCGAATAACGGACAGTCCAACACTGAAGCTTTCTTT.

The V and J genes are TRBV10-2 and TRBJ1-1, with 8 positions matching TRBD1. The CDR3 consists of 15 residues. The V gene's germline CDR1 is WSHSY and CDR2 SAAADI. The trim removed 4 bases at V and 1 base at J, leaving 5 bases unmatched. CDR3 nucleotides: TGCGCCAGCAGTGGGACAGGGTGGGGGAACACTGAAGCTTTCTTT. It encodes CASSGTGWGNTEAFF.

The rearrangement uses TRBV6-1 and TRBJ1-1; D ambiguous. This CDR3 contains 12 residues. Germline CDR1 is MNHNS and CDR2 is SASEGT. The V gene lost 2 bases and the J gene lost 6 bases, with 7 bases spanning the gap. CDR3 in amino acids: CASSEWAAEAFF. In nucleotides, the CDR3 is TGTGCCAGCAGTGAATGGGCAGCTGAAGCTTTCTTT.

This chain connects TRBV6-5 to TRBJ2-3; D not certain. There are 15 residues in the CDR3. V was pared by 2 bases and J by 2 bases, with 11 bases between. Germline V CDR1 and CDR2: MNHEY, SVGAGI. The CDR3: CASSYVASPTDTQYF. The CDR3 coding sequence is TGTGCCAGCAGTTACGTAGCCTCCCCCACAGATACGCAGTATTTT.

V gene TRBV7-3 combines with J gene TRBJ2-7; TRBD1 matches 8 bases. With 3 bases clipped from V and 6 bases from J, the junction kept 4 bases outside the gene matches. This CDR3 region has 13 residues. Germline CDR1 and CDR2: SGHTA and FQGTGA. The CDR3 DNA reads TGTGCCAGCAGCTTCTTTACAGGGGGCGAGCAGTACTTC. It translates to CASSFFTGGEQYF.

The V and J genes are TRBV4-2 and TRBJ1-6, with a tentative D call TRBD1 (5 bases). The germline V gene encodes CDR1 LGHNA and CDR2 YNFKEQ. This CDR3 is built from 14 residues. V gave up 6 bases and J gave up 7 bases, with 13 bases separating them. CDR3 in DNA: TGTGCCAGCAGTCCTTCTGGGGCAAATTCACCCCTCCACTTT. Its translation is CASSPSGANSPLHF.

The chain links TRBV19 to TRBJ2-7; TRBD1 matches at 7 bases. With 6 bases clipped from V and 3 bases from J, the junction kept 8 bases outside the gene matches. Per the germline V gene, CDR1 is LNHDA and CDR2 is SQIVND (reference sequence). The CDR3 sequence is 14 residues long. CDR3 residues: CASSPSTGFYEQYF. The CDR3 nucleotides are TGTGCCAGTAGCCCGTCGACAGGGTTCTACGAGCAGTACTTC.

V and J are TRBV7-9 and TRBJ2-3; a weak D match, TRBD2 (6 bases). Per the germline V gene, CDR1 is SEHNR and CDR2 is FQNEAQ (reference sequence). V lost 5 bases to trimming and J lost 4 bases, with 13 bases between them. The CDR3 sequence is 14 residues long. CDR3 nucleotide sequence: TGTGCCAGCAGCCCAAGACTAGTCCCAGATACGCAGTATTTT. Translating it yields CASSPRLVPDTQYF.

The chain employs TRBV5-4 and TRBJ2-2; the D gene is possibly TRBD1 (6 bases). This CDR3 region has 13 residues. Per germline, CDR1 SGHNT and CDR2 YYREEE (reference sequence). V lost 4 bases, J lost 3 bases, and 7 bases lay in between. CDR3 DNA: TGTGCCAGCAGCCAGGGGCACACCGGGGAGCTGTTTTTT. Its translation: CASSQGHTGELFF.

The chain carries TRBV6-6 and TRBJ1-5; weak D call: TRBD1 (6 bases). Germline lookup yields CDR1 MNHNY and CDR2 SVGAGI (reference sequence). This CDR3 spans 14 amino acids. Trimming took off 5 bases at V and 5 bases at J, with 13 bases between the two ends. In nucleotides, the CDR3 is TGTGCCAGCAGTCGAGGGGGGGATTATCAGCCCCAGCATTTT. It is translated as CASSRGGDYQPQHF.